This T cell receptor beta chain stems from a study of T cells in narcolepsy. Study-wide background: Donors had narcolepsy type 1 or type 2, or were healthy controls. General study points: Autoreactive HCRT-specific and TRIB2-specific clonotypes were marked in same-patient CSF-versus-blood CD4+ comparisons. Blood of same and different patients, but not healthy controls, reportedly held recurring autoreactive clonotypes.

Here immunoSEQ multiplex PCR was the method, and the copy in TCRdb shows in-frame clones only, minus some. The sample has tens of thousands of clones; 84% are singletons. Germline-derived CDR1 and CDR2 are SEHNR and FQNEAQ (reference sequence). V lost 2 bases and J lost 4, with 14 bases in between. This CDR3 is 15 amino acids long. Regarding this clone: The antigen is unknown.

This clonotype was obtained from a human donor with narcolepsy. V usage is TRBV7-9 and J usage is TRBJ2-5; a weak D match, TRBD2 (6 bases). The sequencing sample was made of CD45RA- memory CD4+ T cells from PBMCs. This chain's CDR3 is CASSLTLRGGETQYF. The CDR3 DNA sequence: TGTGCCAGCAGCTTAACGCTCCGGGGAGGAGAGACCCAGTACTTC.